These T cell receptor beta chains were read from a single sample in a study of T cell repertoires in cytomegalovirus infection. TCRdb redid the calling of the reads with MiXCR, one entry per CDR3 protein. Of 650,000 to 900,000 distinct CDR3 sequences in the sample, 30% to 35% were seen once. These receptors are not linked to any known antigen. Sequenced here: cultured CD8+ T cells from PBMCs, sampled from culture after CMV antigen stimulation. The receptors were sampled from a human donor in good health (CMV status not recorded). Some clones in this sample may be carry-over from other donors' samples. CDR3s include the opening cysteine and the closing phenylalanine or tryptophan. A D gene is named only where the DNA matches it firmly. Expanded clones get a size class; other rows say once, few or many, or leave the size out.

NA,TRBV7-8,TRBJ1-2,NA,TGTGCCAGCAGCTTAGAAAAGGGCTACACCTTC,CASSLEKGYTF
NA,TRBV19,TRBJ1-4,NA,TGTGCCAGTAGTCCGCCGGGTCAGAATGAAAAACTGTTTTTT,CASSPPGQNEKLFF
NA,TRBV4-1,TRBJ1-5,NA,TGCGCCAGCAGCCAAGAGAACAGACTGAGCAATCAGCCCCAGCATTTT,CASSQENRLSNQPQHF
NA,TRBV9,TRBJ1-1,NA,TGTGCCAGCAGCGTGGGGTCAGTGGCACGGAACACTGAAGCTTTCTTT,CASSVGSVARNTEAFF
NA,TRBV7-9,TRBJ2-1,few,TGTGCCAGCAGTGGGTTAAGCGATGAGCAGTTCTTC,CASSGLSDEQFF
TRBD2,TRBV7-8,TRBJ2-3,few,TGTGCCAGCAGGTTCGGGACTAGCGGAACCACAGATACGCAGTATTTT,CASRFGTSGTTDTQYF
NA,TRBV6-6,TRBJ1-1,NA,TGTGCCAGCAGTTACTCGCCAGACACTGAAGCTTTCTTT,CASSYSPDTEAFF
NA,TRBV10-3,TRBJ1-1,few,TGTGCCATCAGGGAGAGTAGTTCCCTCGAAGCTTTCTTT,CAIRESSSLEAFF
NA,TRBV19,TRBJ1-6,few,TGTGCCAGCTCGGTCCGGAGAGGCTCCTATAATTCACCCCTCCACTTT,CASSVRRGSYNSPLHF
TRBD1,TRBV7-1,TRBJ1-4,once,TGTGCCAGCAGTTCTGGGACAGGACACAAGGAAAAACTGTTTTTT,CASSSGTGHKEKLFF
NA,TRBV7-2,TRBJ1-2,many,TGTGCCAGCAGCTTATGGGGCAACTCTAACTATGGCTACACCTTC,CASSLWGNSNYGYTF
NA,TRBV5-1,TRBJ2-1,NA,TGCGCCAGCAGCTGGGCCCCCCTCAATGAGCAGTTCTTC,CASSWAPLNEQFF
TRBD1,TRBV7-8,TRBJ1-4,many,TGTGCCAGCAGCCCTTCCTTAAACATCGCAGGGGGCATAACGCCCCACGAAAAACTGTTTTTT,CASSPSLNIAGGITPHEKLFF
NA,TRBV20-1,TRBJ2-5,NA,TGCAGTGCTATGGACTGGGAACAAGAGACCCAGTACTTC,CSAMDWEQETQYF
NA,TRBV7-6,TRBJ2-7,NA,TGTGCCAGCAGCCCAGGGGACGTTTACGAGCAGTACTTC,CASSPGDVYEQYF
TRBD1,TRBV27,TRBJ2-3,NA,TGTGCCAGCAGTTTAGGGGACAGGGGGAAAGATACGCAGTATTTT,CASSLGDRGKDTQYF
NA,TRBV7-8,TRBJ1-5,NA,TGTGCCAGCAGCTTCTTTTACAGCAATCAGCCCCAGCATTTT,CASSFFYSNQPQHF